The next 13 T cell receptor beta chains were all read from a single sample in a study of regulatory T cells in long-lasting Graves disease. With iRepertoire HTBI primers and Arm-PCR of CDR3 regions, TCR beta libraries were built. Via MiXCR, TCRdb re-called the multiplex PCR reads, giving one row per CDR3 protein. This sample has some 350,000 distinct CDR3 sequences, with around 16% found just once. Specified time point: newly diagnosed GD, antithyroid drugs for less than 3 months. The TCR library was prepared using RNA isolated from PBMCs. A further study also used this sample, focusing on T cells in Graves' hyperthyroidism and ophthalmopathy.

The sample here was peripheral blood mononuclear cells (PBMCs), taken at new diagnosis, from a patient treated with antithyroid drugs. The source of these receptors is a woman aged 18-29 years with Graves disease.

This clonotype was seen repeatedly, ten times or more. The J gene is TRBJ2-7, the V gene TRBV20-1; the match to TRBD1 covers 7 bases. With V trimmed by 5 bases and J by 0 bases, 4 bases remained unmatched. Germline CDR1 DFQATT, CDR2 SNEGSKA (reference sequence). The CDR3 sequence is 13 residues long. CDR3 residues: CSASWTGSYEQYF. The DNA for the CDR3 is TGCAGTGCTTCGTGGACAGGCTCCTACGAGCAGTACTTC.

Details on this clonotype: A much larger clone sits a single nucleotide away, making a read error possible. The rearrangement joins TRBV12-3 or TRBV12-4 to TRBJ2-1, with 7 bases identical to TRBD2. Germline trimming cut 5 bases from V and 10 bases from J; bases unmatched to any gene: 14. The CDR3 runs 15 residues. The CDR3 spells CASSPSGGGKGEQFF. DNA of the CDR3: TGTGCCAGCAGTCCCTCGGGGGGTGGGAAGGGGGAGCAGTTCTTC.

This chain connects TRBV3-1 to TRBJ1-2; D remains unclear. With 0 bases removed from V and 4 bases from J, the gap between germline ends came to 12 bases. CDR1 is LGHDT, CDR2 YNNKEL, per germline (reference sequence). CDR3 size: 15 residues. The CDR3 here is CASSQDGRASYGYTF. The CDR3 coding sequence is TGTGCCAGCAGCCAAGATGGGAGGGCCAGCTATGGCTACACCTTC. The whole variable domain, remainder taken from reference TRBV3-1 and TRBJ1-2, is DTAVSQTPKYLVTQMGNDKSIKCEQNLGHDTMYWYKQDSKKFLKIMFSYNNKELIINETVPNRFSPKSPDKAHLNLHINSLELGDSAVYFCASSQDGRASYGYTFGSGTRLTVV.

A note on this clonotype: A read error may account for a junction end that differs from germline. The chain carries TRBV6-5 and TRBJ2-5, with 9 bases fitting TRBD2. Germline V gene lookup returns CDR1 MNHEY and CDR2 SVGAGI. CDR3 size: 15 residues. The CDR3 spells CTSSFGLAKGETQYF. CDR3 coding DNA: TGTACCAGCAGTTTTGGACTAGCGAAAGGCGAGACCCAGTACTTC.

The V and J genes are TRBV19 and TRBJ2-3; 7 nucleotides line up with TRBD2. V lost 2 bases, J lost 3 bases, and 5 bases stayed unmatched. Germline V gene data show CDR1 as LNHDA and CDR2 as SQIVND (reference sequence). The CDR3 is made up of 15 amino acids. The CDR3 nucleotides read TGTGCCAGTAGTATATCGGCGGGAGTTACAGATACGCAGTATTTT. The encoded protein is CASSISAGVTDTQYF.

The J gene is TRBJ1-6, the V gene TRBV7-2; 10 positions agree with TRBD1. In germline, CDR1 is SGHTA, CDR2 FQGNSA. The CDR3 loop spans 17 amino acids. Losses at the gene ends were 3 bases for V and 7 bases for J; bases not matched to a gene: 9. For the CDR3, the DNA is TGTGCCAGCAGCTTTACCGGGACAGGGGTCGGGAATTCACCCCTCCACTTT. It codes for CASSFTGTGVGNSPLHF.

This clonotype was recorded many times. The rearrangement joins TRBV6-1 to TRBJ2-1, with 7 bases identical to TRBD2. This CDR3 is 13 amino acids long. Per germline, CDR1 MNHNS and CDR2 SASEGT. Losses at the gene ends were 7 bases for V and 8 bases for J; bases not matched to a gene: 8. The CDR3 sequence is CASTLAGGDEQFF. CDR3 DNA: TGTGCCAGCACCTTAGCGGGTGGTGATGAGCAGTTCTTC.

The sample holds many counts of this clonotype. J is TRBJ2-7 and V is TRBV4-1; perhaps TRBD1 as D (5 bases). V was clipped by 4 bases and J by 4 bases, with 17 bases between them. The CDR3 is 15 residues long. Germline V gives CDR1 MGHRA, CDR2 YSYEKL. The CDR3 bases are TGCGCCAGCAGCCGAGATGACAGAGGACGGTACGAGCAGTACTTC. It is translated as CASSRDDRGRYEQYF.

The chain links TRBV7-2 to TRBJ1-3; D is uncertain. The CDR3 contains 12 residues. Trimming stripped 5 bases from V and 4 bases from J, with 6 bases between. Germline CDR1 and CDR2: SGHTA and FQGNSA. The CDR3 DNA is TGTGCCAGCAGCCAACTGGGAAACACCATATATTTT. Translated: CASSQLGNTIYF.

In this sample, this clonotype turned up many times. The chain's CDR3 is CASSQATGQETQYF. CDR3 DNA sequence: TGTGCCAGCAGCCAAGCTACGGGCCAAGAGACCCAGTACTTC. This chain joins TRBV7-9 and TRBJ2-5, with unresolved D. The CDR3 is made up of 14 amino acids. V dropped 5 bases and J dropped 1 base, with 11 bases sitting between them. CDR1 SEHNR and CDR2 FQNEAQ come from the germline V gene (reference sequence).

Details on this clonotype: A far larger clone is off by one base, so a read error is likely. The conserved closing phenylalanine or tryptophan is absent in this CDR3, likely reflecting a read error. The rearrangement joins TRBV5-1 to TRBJ2-3, with 10 bases that match TRBD1. The CDR3 length is 15 residues. CDR1 SGHRS and CDR2 YFSETQ come from the germline V gene. The CDR3 DNA reads as TGTGCCAGCAGCTTCGGGGACAGGGGTACAGATACGCAGTATTCT. Translated, it gives CASSFGDRGTDTQYS.

The genes are TRBV6-1 and TRBJ2-7; 7 bases line up with TRBD1. Looked up from germline, CDR1 is MNHNS and CDR2 is SASEGT. The CDR3 is made up of 12 amino acids. V was clipped by 6 bases and J by 6 bases; unmatched bases: 5. CDR3 sequence (DNA): TGTGCCAGCAGCCTGACAGGGCCCGAGCAGTACTTC. Residues: CASSLTGPEQYF.

This clonotype came up many times. The chain couples TRBV6-4 to TRBJ2-3, with 10 bases lining up with TRBD1. Germline V gene data show CDR1 as MRHNA and CDR2 as SNTAGT. Trimming cost V 0 bases and J 4 bases; bases outside gene matches: 1. CDR3 length: 15 amino acids. Written as DNA, the CDR3 is TGTGCCAGCAGTGACTCGACAGGGGGCGCAGATACGCAGTATTTT. Protein sequence: CASSDSTGGADTQYF.